The entry that follows covers one T cell receptor beta chain sequence. CDR3 length: 16 residues. The germline V gene encodes CDR1 MNHEY and CDR2 SMNVEV (reference sequence). V lost 6 bases to trimming and J lost 1 base, with 16 bases between them. This entry is derived from a study of a mutant IDH1 vaccine in newly diagnosed glioma. The overall study: Of treated patients, around 60% were men and roughly 38% women, averaging around 42 years.

Sample time point: baseline, week 1 (first vaccination visit). Treatment here: pre-vaccination baseline after standard-of-care therapy. The protocol was immunoSEQ multiplex PCR, while the TCRdb copy is restricted to in-frame clones and leaves out a portion. The sample contains 85,000 to 100,000 clones, roughly 90% of which appear only once. The chain employs TRBV27 and TRBJ2-4; D gene ambiguous. Sequenced here: PBMCs, sampled from a glioma patient treated with radiotherapy, temozolomide or both. The sequence was obtained from a woman aged 45-60 years with glioma. The DNA for the CDR3 is TGTGCCAGCAGGCCAGCAGGAAAACGGGCCAAAAACATTCAGTACTTC. Translation: CASRPAGKRAKNIQYF.